What follows describes a single TCR beta chain. TCRdb passed the RT-PCR reads through MiXCR, listing each CDR3 protein once. The sample lists 150,000 to 200,000 distinct CDR3 sequences; more than 35% were seen once. This sample is drawn from a study of patients and donors after allogeneic stem cell transplantation. Trimming took off 5 bases at V and 0 bases at J, with 13 bases between the two ends. Germline CDR1 reads SGHTA; CDR2 reads FQGNSA. This CDR3 region has 15 residues. Sequenced material: blood, either unsorted or a sorted T cell fraction (not recorded which). The TCR was taken from a human donor who was either an allogeneic HSCT recipient or a stem cell or donor lymphocyte infusion donor (not recorded which). It is not recorded whose cells these are; they may come from a transplant donor. V usage is TRBV7-2 and J usage is TRBJ1-1; a possible D gene is TRBD1 (6 bases). The DNA for the CDR3 is TGTGCCAGCAGCCCTCTCGGACAGTTGAACACTGAAGCTTTCTTT. Translated: CASSPLGQLNTEAFF.